This TCR beta chain originates from a study of control samples from healthy donors and cancer patients. This clone was recorded once. Germline loops: CDR1 KGHSH, CDR2 LQKENI. The CDR3 spans 16 residues. The trim removed 3 bases at V and 1 base at J, leaving 2 bases unmatched. Sequencing was performed with immunoSEQ multiplex PCR; in TCRdb, only in-frame clones are kept and a portion is missing. The table includes some 40,000 clones, about 86% detected once. The TCR sequence derives from a woman aged 55-75 years with lung cancer. J is TRBJ2-2 and V is TRBV18; 10 bases fit TRBD1. The specimen was PBMCs. CDR3 region: CASSPWDRGNTGELFF. CDR3 sequence (DNA): TGTGCCAGCTCACCCTGGGACAGGGGGAACACCGGGGAGCTGTTTTTT.